This TCR beta chain was retrieved from a study of technical replicates of blood from a handful of donors. The CDR3 spans 14 residues. Germline V gene data show CDR1 as MNHEY and CDR2 as SVGAGI. Deletions cut 8 bases from V and 0 bases from J, with 13 bases between. This clone was seen a single time. TCRdb's copy holds only in-frame clones and misses some; the assay was immunoSEQ multiplex PCR. Of under 70,000 clones detected, roughly 92% appear once; the ten largest clones hold about 0.4%. The chain recombines TRBV6-5 with TRBJ1-1, with D possibly matching TRBD1 (5 bases). This clonotype was sampled from a human donor in good health. The material sequenced was T cells isolated from PBMCs. The CDR3: CASAIDSLNTEAFF. The CDR3 coding sequence is TGTGCCAGCGCGATCGACAGTCTGAACACTGAAGCTTTCTTT.